This T cell receptor (beta chain) comes out of a study of regulatory and conventional T cells in RAG deficiency. Only a few counts were recorded for this clone. The antigen is undetermined. Trimming stripped 5 bases from V and 6 bases from J, with 10 bases between. Germline values: CDR1 SEHNR, CDR2 FQNEAQ (reference sequence). The length of the CDR3 is 12 residues. Whole-study findings and limits: These Omenn syndrome Treg sorts may hold peripherally activated cells instead. Shorter CDR3s in all patient subsets; >90% Treg-Tconv overlap in Omenn.

Conventional CD4+ T cells were sorted from blood as CD25-low CD127-high cells. Sequencing was performed with immunoSEQ multiplex PCR; in TCRdb, only in-frame clones are kept and a portion is missing. The sample consists of about 34,000 clones, about 75% of them appearing once. Separately, the same data were catalogued under a study of regulatory T cells. Per that study: The PCR used 52 TRBV and 13 TRBJ primers.

Input material: CD4+ effector T cells sorted from blood. The receptor's source is a human donor in good health. The V gene is TRBV7-9, the J gene TRBJ1-2, with no clear D. The CDR3 DNA follows: TGTGCCAGCAGCATGGACTTAAATGGCTACACCTTC. It translates to CASSMDLNGYTF.